This T cell receptor (beta chain) originates from a study of shared clonotypes between healthy human individuals. Study background: Plates per donor: three CD4 naive, three CD4 memory, two CD8 naive, one CD8 memory.

V lost 0 bases and J 9 bases, leaving 7 bases between the germline ends. CDR1 is SGHRS and CDR2 is YFSETQ in the germline V gene. The CDR3 has 12 residues. Clones were sequenced by immunoSEQ multiplex PCR, and TCRdb holds only the in-frame ones, with some missing. The sample contains 1.4 million to 1.5 million clones, 96% of which appear only once. The healthy adult donors were HIV-negative and reported no recent acute infections or vaccinations. This TCR was recovered from a man aged 25 to 40 in good health. V and J are TRBV5-1 and TRBJ2-1, with D unclear. The sequencing sample was made of naive CD4+ T cells sorted from blood. The subset here: CD45RA+ positively selected. Written as DNA, the CDR3 is TGCGCCAGCAGCTTGGGTCGACTTGAGCAGTTCTTC. Translated: CASSLGRLEQFF.